These 5 T cell receptor beta chains were sequenced from one sample in a study of blood T cells in healthy people across ages. Using a J-beta primer mix together with a sample-barcoded 5' primer, a second PCR was run for roughly 6 to 11 cycles. TCRdb ran MiXCR on the 5' RACE reads and lists one entry per CDR3 protein. The sample shows roughly 640,000 distinct CDR3 sequences, approximately 30% of them seen only once. Source material: blood. The receptors stem from a woman at least 80 years old in good health.

The chain has TRBV6-6 and TRBJ2-3; 7 bases align to TRBD2. The germline V gene has CDR1 MNHNY and CDR2 SVGAGI (reference sequence). The CDR3 totals 17 residues. V trimming: 2 bases; J trimming: 0 bases; junction bases outside the gene matches: 8. The CDR3 DNA reads as TGTGCCAGCAGTTACCCAGGTACCGGGGGGAGCACAGATACGCAGTATTTT. Translating gives CASSYPGTGGSTDTQYF.

This clonotype was recorded many times. V and J are TRBV6-4 and TRBJ2-1; 11 bases map to TRBD2. Germline V gene sequence: CDR1 MRHNA, CDR2 SNTAGT. Trimming took 0 bases from V and 6 from J; bases not matched to a gene: 1. This CDR3 contains 15 residues. Here the CDR3 reads CASSDSSGGANEQFF. The CDR3 nucleotides read TGTGCCAGCAGTGACTCTAGCGGGGGGGCCAATGAGCAGTTCTTC.

Ten or more counts support this clonotype. V is TRBV4-1 and J is TRBJ2-7; D assignment may be TRBD1 or TRBD2 (5 bases each). Germline CDR1 reads MGHRA; CDR2 reads YSYEKL. Deletions cut 2 bases from V and 3 bases from J, with 8 bases between. The CDR3 is made up of 13 amino acids. CDR3 coding DNA: TGCGCCAGCAGCCAACCGGGACGCTACGAGCAGTACTTC. Its protein is CASSQPGRYEQYF.

This clonotype was detected many times. CDR3 in amino acids: CASSLMGLGQGPYNSPLHF. In DNA form, the CDR3 reads TGTGCCAGCAGCCTAATGGGTTTAGGACAGGGACCCTATAATTCACCCCTCCACTTT. The chain links TRBV7-8 to TRBJ1-6; 8 bases agree with TRBD1. This CDR3 comprises 19 residues. Germline CDR1 is SGHVS and CDR2 is FQNEAQ. J gave up 2 bases and V 5 bases, and 14 bases lay outside the gene matches.

Points on this clonotype: This may arise from a read error, as a much more abundant clone is one base away. This chain joins TRBV6-1 and TRBJ2-4, with 7 bases identical to TRBD1. The J call may be incorrect, as the DNA end agrees better with TRBJ2-7. The CDR3 runs 14 residues. Germline CDR1 MNHNS, CDR2 SASEGT. The CDR3 protein is CASREVRQGSEQYF. The CDR3 DNA reads TGTGCCAGCAGGGAAGTAAGACAGGGCTCCGAGCAGTACTTC.